These 14 T cell receptor beta chains were all obtained from the same sample, sequenced in a study of regulatory T cells in long-lasting Graves disease. iRepertoire HTBI primers and Arm-PCR of CDR3 regions built TCR beta libraries. Via MiXCR, TCRdb re-called the multiplex PCR reads, giving one row per CDR3 protein. The data show some 500,000 distinct CDR3 sequences, with roughly 12% seen just once and about 10% held by the top ten. Described time point: newly diagnosed GD, antithyroid drugs for less than 3 months. Extracted PBMC RNA gave rise to the TCR library. The same data also went into a second study, on T cells in Graves' hyperthyroidism and ophthalmopathy.

Sequenced here: peripheral blood mononuclear cells (PBMCs), sampled at new diagnosis, from a patient treated with antithyroid drugs. The receptors stem from a man aged 25-40 years with Graves disease.

This clonotype has only a few counts. The rearrangement links TRBV5-6 to TRBJ2-2, with TRBD2 identical over 7 bases. Germline lookup yields CDR1 SGHDT and CDR2 YYEEEE. J was trimmed by 7 bases and V by 4 bases; bases with no gene match: 13. CDR3 size: 16 residues. The CDR3 DNA is TGTGCCAGCAGCCCGGCGGCAGGGAGGGTTGGCGGGGAGCTGTTTTTT. It is translated as CASSPAAGRVGGELFF.

The rearrangement links TRBV27 to TRBJ2-1; weak D call: TRBD2 (6 bases). The germline V gene has CDR1 MNHEY and CDR2 SMNVEV (reference sequence). CDR3 length: 23 residues. The V gene lost 0 bases and the J gene lost 15 bases, with 45 bases spanning the gap. The chain's CDR3 is CASSLSSFVFPGARFIPLFGLFF. The CDR3 DNA reads as TGTGCCAGCAGTTTATCCAGCTTCGTCTTCCCGGGAGCTCGCTTCATACCTTTGTTCGGGCTGTTCTTC.

This clonotype was seen more than once but under ten times. CDR3: CASSRTGLNLYTF. CDR3 nucleotides: TGTGCCAGCAGTCGCACCGGCCTCAACCTCTACACCTTC. The V call is TRBV2, the J call TRBJ1-2; no firm D call. The germline V and J ends were trimmed by 5 bases and 10 bases, with 17 bases remaining between them. Germline V lookup: CDR1 SNHLY, CDR2 FYNNEI. CDR3 length equals 13 residues. The variable domain in full, completed from reference TRBV2 and TRBJ1-2, reads EPEVTQTPSHQVTQMGQEVILRCVPISNHLYFYWYRQILGQKVEFLVSFYNNEISEKSEIFDDQFSVERPDGSNFTLKIRSTKLEDSAMYFCASSRTGLNLYTFGSGTRLTVV.

Worth noting for this clonotype: A much larger clone lies one base from this, so it may be a read error. The rearrangement joins TRBV12-3 or TRBV12-4 to TRBJ2-3; D may be TRBD1 (5 bases). With the DNA end fitting TRBJ1-5 better, the J assignment may be wrong. The CDR3 length is 14 residues. This CDR3 reads CASSFAGTTDTQHF. The CDR3 nucleotides are TGTGCCAGCAGTTTCGCGGGGACCACAGATACGCAGCATTTT.

This sequence joins TRBV5-1 and TRBJ2-3; TRBD2 matches 16 bases. Germline trimming cut 4 bases from V and 0 bases from J; bases unmatched to any gene: 8. The CDR3 is 19 amino acids. Germline CDR1 and CDR2: SGHRS and YFSETQ. The DNA of the CDR3 is TGCGCCAGCAGCCGTAAGGGACTAGCGGGAGGGTCTAGCACAGATACGCAGTATTTT. Protein sequence: CASSRKGLAGGSSTDTQYF. Full variable domain (rest looked up from reference TRBV5-1 and TRBJ2-3): KAGVTQTPRYLIKTRGQQVTLSCSPISGHRSVSWYQQTPGQGLQFLFEYFSETQRNKGNFPGRFSGRQFSNSRSEMNVSTLELGDSALYLCASSRKGLAGGSSTDTQYFGPGTRLTVL.

This clonotype showed up many times. V gene TRBV5-1 combines with J gene TRBJ2-1, with D possibly TRBD1 on 6 matching bases. Trimming took off 6 bases at V and 8 bases at J, with 12 bases between the two ends. The germline V gene encodes CDR1 SGHRS and CDR2 YFSETQ. The CDR3 runs 12 residues. The CDR3 loop is CASKTGRDEQFF. The CDR3, as DNA: TGCGCCAGCAAAACAGGGCGGGATGAGCAGTTCTTC.

V is TRBV25-1 and J is TRBJ1-6, with 11 nucleotides matching TRBD1. This CDR3 has 16 residues. V gave up 10 bases and J gave up 7 bases; unmatched junction bases: 12. Germline V gene lookup returns CDR1 MGHDK and CDR2 SYGVNS. CDR3 nucleotides: TGTGCCACCCGAACGTCCGGGACAGGGGGAAATTCACCCCTCCACTTT. Residues: CATRTSGTGGNSPLHF.

The gene calls are TRBV5-5 and TRBJ2-1; D is possibly TRBD1 (5 bases). V dropped 2 bases and J dropped 9 bases, with 15 bases sitting between them. Per the germline V gene, CDR1 is SGHKS and CDR2 is YYEKEE (reference sequence). The CDR3 is made up of 14 amino acids. The CDR3 region is CASSFDPRVREQFF. The DNA for the CDR3 is TGTGCCAGCAGCTTCGACCCCAGGGTCCGTGAGCAGTTCTTC.

This chain links TRBV4-1 with TRBJ1-5; maybe TRBD1 (5 bases). The CDR3 is 15 amino acids. In germline, CDR1 is MGHRA, CDR2 YSYEKL. The V end lost 1 base, the J end lost 11 bases, and 18 bases lay between the germline ends. The CDR3 coding sequence is TGCGCCAGCAGCCAAGGAGGGGCCCGGGACTTGACCCAGCATTTT. This sequence encodes CASSQGGARDLTQHF.

This clonotype was observed at least ten times. The V gene is TRBV27, the J gene TRBJ2-3; TRBD2 agrees at 7 bases. Germline-derived CDR1 and CDR2 are MNHEY and SMNVEV (reference sequence). V lost 5 bases and J lost 1; bases outside the gene matches: 3. The CDR3 totals 14 residues. The CDR3 sequence: CASSMGGGTDTQYF. The CDR3 DNA reads TGTGCCAGCAGTATGGGGGGGGGCACAGATACGCAGTATTTT.

In its sample, this clonotype was seen many times. The gene calls are TRBV6-1 and TRBJ2-1; TRBD1 is a possible D gene (5 bases). There are 14 residues in the CDR3. Trimming took 5 bases from V and 7 from J, leaving 15 bases between them. Per the germline V gene, CDR1 is MNHNS and CDR2 is SASEGT. CDR3 region: CASSLDSLGNEQFF. The CDR3 DNA sequence: TGTGCCAGCAGTCTAGACAGCCTAGGGAATGAGCAGTTCTTC.

This clonotype was observed a handful of times. The J gene is TRBJ2-3, the V gene TRBV4-2; 10 nucleotides match TRBD1. The CDR3 spans 18 residues. Looked up from germline, CDR1 is LGHNA and CDR2 is YNFKEQ. V gave up 4 bases and J gave up 8 bases; unmatched junction bases: 18. CDR3: CASSPSGVGQGMVGTQYF. Written as DNA, the CDR3 is TGTGCCAGCAGCCCCTCCGGAGTGGGACAGGGGATGGTCGGTACGCAGTATTTT.

A few counts support this clonotype. The gene calls are TRBV5-6 and TRBJ1-2, with 7 bases matching TRBD1. Germline assignment: CDR1 SGHDT and CDR2 YYEEEE. Losses at the gene ends were 3 bases for V and 4 bases for J; bases not matched to a gene: 12. This CDR3 has 16 residues. CDR3: CASSWGTAPGAYGYTF. As DNA, the CDR3 is TGTGCCAGCAGCTGGGGGACAGCCCCTGGTGCCTATGGCTACACCTTC.

This clonotype was detected ten times or more. This chain links TRBV6-1 with TRBJ2-1; 10 nucleotides line up with TRBD2. From germline, CDR1 is MNHNS and CDR2 SASEGT. The CDR3 length is 15 residues. V lost 6 bases to trimming and J lost 6 bases; unmatched junction nucleotides: 8. The CDR3 nucleotides are TGTGCCAGCAGCCTTACTAGCGGGACGTTCAATGAGCAGTTCTTC. Protein sequence: CASSLTSGTFNEQFF.